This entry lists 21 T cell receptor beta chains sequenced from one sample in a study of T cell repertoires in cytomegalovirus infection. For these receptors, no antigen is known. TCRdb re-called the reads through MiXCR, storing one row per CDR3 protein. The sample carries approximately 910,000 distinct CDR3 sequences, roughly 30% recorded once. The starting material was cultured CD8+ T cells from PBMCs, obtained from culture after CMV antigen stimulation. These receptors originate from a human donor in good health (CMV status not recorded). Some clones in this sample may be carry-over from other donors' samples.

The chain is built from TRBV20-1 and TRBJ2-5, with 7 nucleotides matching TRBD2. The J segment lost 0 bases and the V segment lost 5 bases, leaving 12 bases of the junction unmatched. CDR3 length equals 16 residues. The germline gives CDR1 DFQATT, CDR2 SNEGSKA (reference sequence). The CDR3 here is CSAPRGAGDYQETQYF. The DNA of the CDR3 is TGCAGTGCTCCCCGGGGCGCGGGGGACTACCAAGAGACCCAGTACTTC.

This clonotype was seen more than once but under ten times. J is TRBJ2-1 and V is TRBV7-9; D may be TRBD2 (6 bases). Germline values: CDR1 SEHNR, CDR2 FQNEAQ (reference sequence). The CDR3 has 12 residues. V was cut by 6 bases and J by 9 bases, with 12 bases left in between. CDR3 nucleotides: TGTGCCAGCAGGCCCGACGGGGGTGAGCAGTTCTTC. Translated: CASRPDGGEQFF. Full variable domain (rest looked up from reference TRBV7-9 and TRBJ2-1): DTGVSQNPRHKITKRGQNVTFRCDPISEHNRLYWYRQTLGQGPEFLTYFQNEAQLEKSRLLSDRFSAERPKGSFSTLEIQRTEQGDSAMYLCASRPDGGEQFFGPGTRLTVL.

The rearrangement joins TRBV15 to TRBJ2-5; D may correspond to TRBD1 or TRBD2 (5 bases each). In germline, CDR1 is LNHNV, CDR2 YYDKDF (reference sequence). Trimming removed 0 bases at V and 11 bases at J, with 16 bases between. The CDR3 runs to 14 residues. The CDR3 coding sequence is TGTGCCACCAGCAGAGATCGCTCGGGGCCCCTTCAGTACTTC. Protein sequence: CATSRDRSGPLQYF.

CDR3 nucleotides: TGTGCCAGCGGGACATTGTTCTACGAGCAGTACTTC. This sequence encodes CASGTLFYEQYF. The chain employs TRBV12-3 or TRBV12-4 and TRBJ2-7, with D possibly matching TRBD1 (6 bases). V was pared by 8 bases and J by 3 bases, with 11 bases between. There are 12 residues in the CDR3.

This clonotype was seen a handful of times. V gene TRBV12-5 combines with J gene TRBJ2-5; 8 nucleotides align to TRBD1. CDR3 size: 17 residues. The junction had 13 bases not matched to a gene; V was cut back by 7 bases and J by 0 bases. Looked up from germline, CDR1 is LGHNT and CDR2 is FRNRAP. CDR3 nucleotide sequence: TGTGCTAGTGCCGTAAACGGACAGGGTGGGTACCAAGAGACCCAGTACTTC. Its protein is CASAVNGQGGYQETQYF.

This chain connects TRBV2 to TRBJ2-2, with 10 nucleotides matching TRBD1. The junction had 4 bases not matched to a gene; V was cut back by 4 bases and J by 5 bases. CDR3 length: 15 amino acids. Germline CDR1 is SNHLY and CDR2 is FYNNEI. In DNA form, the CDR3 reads TGTGCCAGCAGTGCGGGACAGGGGTCAACCGGGGAGCTGTTTTTT. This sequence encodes CASSAGQGSTGELFF.

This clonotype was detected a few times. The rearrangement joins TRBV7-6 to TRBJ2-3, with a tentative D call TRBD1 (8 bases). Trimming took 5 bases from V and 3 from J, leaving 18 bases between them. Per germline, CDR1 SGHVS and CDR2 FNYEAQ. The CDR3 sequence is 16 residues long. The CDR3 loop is CASSRGQGGGTDTQYF. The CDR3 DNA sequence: TGTGCCAGCAGCCGCGGACAGGGAGGGGGAACAGATACGCAGTATTTT.

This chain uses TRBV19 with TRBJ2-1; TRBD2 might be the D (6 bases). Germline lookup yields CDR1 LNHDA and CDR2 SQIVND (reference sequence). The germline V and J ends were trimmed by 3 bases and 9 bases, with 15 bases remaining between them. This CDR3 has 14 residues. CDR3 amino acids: CASSIGGEGFEQFF. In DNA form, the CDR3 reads TGTGCCAGTAGTATTGGAGGGGAAGGATTTGAGCAGTTCTTC.

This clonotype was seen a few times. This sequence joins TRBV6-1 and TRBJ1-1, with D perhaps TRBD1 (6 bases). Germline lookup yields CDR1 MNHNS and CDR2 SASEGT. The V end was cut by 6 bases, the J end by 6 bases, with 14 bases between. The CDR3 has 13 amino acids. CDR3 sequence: CASSLDSFSEAFF. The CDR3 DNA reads TGTGCCAGCAGCTTGGACAGCTTCTCTGAAGCTTTCTTT.

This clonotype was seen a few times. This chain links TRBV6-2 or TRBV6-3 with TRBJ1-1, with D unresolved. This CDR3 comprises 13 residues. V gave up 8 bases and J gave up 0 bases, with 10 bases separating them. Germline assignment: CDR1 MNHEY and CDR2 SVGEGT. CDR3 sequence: CASCRKMNTEAFF. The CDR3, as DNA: TGTGCCAGCTGCAGGAAGATGAACACTGAAGCTTTCTTT.

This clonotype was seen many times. CDR3 DNA sequence: TGTGCCAGCAGCTTAGATGGCGGATTGCAGCCCCAGCATTTT. Translating gives CASSLDGGLQPQHF. The V gene is TRBV7-8, the J gene TRBJ1-5; no firm D call. The CDR3 contains 14 residues. V lost 1 base, J lost 7 bases, and 11 bases lay in between. CDR1 is SGHVS, CDR2 FQNEAQ, per germline.

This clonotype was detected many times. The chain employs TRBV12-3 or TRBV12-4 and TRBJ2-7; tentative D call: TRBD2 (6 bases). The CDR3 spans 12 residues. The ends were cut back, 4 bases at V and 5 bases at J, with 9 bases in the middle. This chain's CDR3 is CASSSGRHEQYF. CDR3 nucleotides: TGTGCCAGCAGTTCAGGGAGGCACGAGCAGTACTTC.

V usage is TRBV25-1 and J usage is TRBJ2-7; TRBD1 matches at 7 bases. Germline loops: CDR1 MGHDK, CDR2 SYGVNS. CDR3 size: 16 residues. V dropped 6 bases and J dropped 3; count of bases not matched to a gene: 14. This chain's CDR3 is CASSSETGRVDYEQYF. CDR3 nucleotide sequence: TGTGCCAGCAGCTCAGAGACAGGGCGAGTCGACTACGAGCAGTACTTC.

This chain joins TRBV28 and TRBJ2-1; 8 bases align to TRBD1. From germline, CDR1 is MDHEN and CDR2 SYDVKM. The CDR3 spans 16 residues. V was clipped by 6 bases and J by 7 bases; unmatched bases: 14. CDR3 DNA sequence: TGTGCCAGCAGCCCAAGAGAGGACAGGGTTTCAAATGAGCAGTTCTTC. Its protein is CASSPREDRVSNEQFF.

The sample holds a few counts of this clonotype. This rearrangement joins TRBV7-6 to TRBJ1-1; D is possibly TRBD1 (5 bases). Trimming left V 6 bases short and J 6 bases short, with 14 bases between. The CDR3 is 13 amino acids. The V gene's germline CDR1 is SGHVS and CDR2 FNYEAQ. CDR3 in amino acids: CASRPTGEPEAFF. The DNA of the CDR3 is TGTGCCAGCAGGCCTACAGGTGAACCTGAAGCTTTCTTT.

This CDR3 is CASSELYGSQHTEAFF. CDR3 in DNA: TGTGCCAGCAGTGAATTGTATGGGAGTCAGCACACTGAAGCTTTCTTT. The chain uses TRBV25-1 and TRBJ1-1, with D uncertain. Germline CDR1 reads MGHDK; CDR2 reads SYGVNS. The CDR3 has 16 amino acids. V gave up 1 base and J gave up 3 bases, with 15 bases separating them.

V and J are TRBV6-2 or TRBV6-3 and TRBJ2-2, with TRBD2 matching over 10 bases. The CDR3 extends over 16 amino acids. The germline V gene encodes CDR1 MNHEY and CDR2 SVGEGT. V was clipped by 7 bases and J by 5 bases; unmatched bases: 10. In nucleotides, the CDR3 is TGTGCCAGCACTGGACGAGCGGGGGGGCGAACCGGGGAGCTGTTTTTT. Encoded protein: CASTGRAGGRTGELFF.

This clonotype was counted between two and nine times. CDR3 sequence reads: CASSSNLIQGAGANVLTF. The CDR3 region has the DNA TGTGCCAGCAGTTCCAACCTTATCCAGGGGGCTGGGGCCAACGTCCTGACTTTC. The chain couples TRBV28 to TRBJ2-6; 7 bases map to TRBD1. The V gene's germline CDR1 is MDHEN and CDR2 SYDVKM. This CDR3 spans 18 amino acids. Trimming removed 4 bases from V and 2 bases from J; junction bases left unmatched: 11.

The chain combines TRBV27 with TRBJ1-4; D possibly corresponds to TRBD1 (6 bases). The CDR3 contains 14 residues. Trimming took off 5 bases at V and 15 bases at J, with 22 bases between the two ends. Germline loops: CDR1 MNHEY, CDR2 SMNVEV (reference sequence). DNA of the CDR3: TGTGCCAGCAGTGCGACAGGCGGGGCCTTCGAATTGTTTTTT. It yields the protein CASSATGGAFELFF.

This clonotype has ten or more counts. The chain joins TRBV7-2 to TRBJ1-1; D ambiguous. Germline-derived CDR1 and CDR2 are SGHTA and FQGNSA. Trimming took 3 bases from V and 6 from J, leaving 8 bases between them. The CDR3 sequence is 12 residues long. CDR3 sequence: CASSFYTAEAFF. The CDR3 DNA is TGTGCCAGCAGCTTTTATACAGCTGAAGCTTTCTTT.

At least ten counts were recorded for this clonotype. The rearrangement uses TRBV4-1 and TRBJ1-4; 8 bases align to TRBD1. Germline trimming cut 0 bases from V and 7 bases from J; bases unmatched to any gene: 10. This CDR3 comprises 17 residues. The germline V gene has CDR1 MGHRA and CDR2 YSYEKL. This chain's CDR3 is CASSQEPSGTGGEKLFF. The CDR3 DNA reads TGCGCCAGCAGCCAAGAACCTTCGGGGACAGGAGGTGAAAAACTGTTTTTT.